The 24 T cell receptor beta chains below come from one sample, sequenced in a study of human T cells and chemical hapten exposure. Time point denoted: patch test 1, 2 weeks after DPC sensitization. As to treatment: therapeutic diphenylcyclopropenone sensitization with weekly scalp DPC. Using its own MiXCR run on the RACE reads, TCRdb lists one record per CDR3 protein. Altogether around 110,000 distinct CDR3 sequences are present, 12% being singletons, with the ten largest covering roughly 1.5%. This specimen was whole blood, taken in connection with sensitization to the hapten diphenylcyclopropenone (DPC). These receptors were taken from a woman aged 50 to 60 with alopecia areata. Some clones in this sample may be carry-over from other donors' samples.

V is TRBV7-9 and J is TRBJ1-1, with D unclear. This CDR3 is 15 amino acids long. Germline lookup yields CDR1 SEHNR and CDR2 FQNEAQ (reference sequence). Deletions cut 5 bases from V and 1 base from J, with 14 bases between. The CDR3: CASSLSAGGNTEAFF. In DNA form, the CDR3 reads TGTGCCAGCAGCCTTTCGGCGGGAGGGAACACTGAAGCTTTCTTT.

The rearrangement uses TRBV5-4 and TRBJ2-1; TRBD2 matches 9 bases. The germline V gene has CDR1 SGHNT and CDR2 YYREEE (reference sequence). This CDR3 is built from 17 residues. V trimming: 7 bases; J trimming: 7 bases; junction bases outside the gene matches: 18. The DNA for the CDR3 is TGTGCCAGCGGGGCGCCGGGTAGCGGGAGTATGTTGAATGAGCAGTTCTTC. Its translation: CASGAPGSGSMLNEQFF. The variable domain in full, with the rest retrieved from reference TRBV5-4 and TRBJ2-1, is ETGVTQSPTHLIKTRGQQVTLRCSSQSGHNTVSWYQQALGQGPQFIFQYYREEENGRGNFPPRFSGLQFPNYSSELNVNALELDDSALYLCASGAPGSGSMLNEQFFGPGTRLTVL.

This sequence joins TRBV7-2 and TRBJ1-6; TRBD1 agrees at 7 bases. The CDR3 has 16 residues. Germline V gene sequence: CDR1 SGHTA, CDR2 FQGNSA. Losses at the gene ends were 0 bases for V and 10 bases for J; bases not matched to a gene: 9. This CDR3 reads CASSLAGTVFSSPLHF. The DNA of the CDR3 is TGTGCCAGCAGCTTAGCGGGGACAGTCTTCAGCTCACCCCTCCACTTT.

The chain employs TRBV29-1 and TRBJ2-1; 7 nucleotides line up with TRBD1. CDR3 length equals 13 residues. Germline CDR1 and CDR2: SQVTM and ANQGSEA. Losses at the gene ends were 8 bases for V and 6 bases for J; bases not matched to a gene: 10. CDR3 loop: CSSTPGQLNEQFF. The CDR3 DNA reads TGCAGCTCTACTCCGGGACAGCTCAATGAGCAGTTCTTC.

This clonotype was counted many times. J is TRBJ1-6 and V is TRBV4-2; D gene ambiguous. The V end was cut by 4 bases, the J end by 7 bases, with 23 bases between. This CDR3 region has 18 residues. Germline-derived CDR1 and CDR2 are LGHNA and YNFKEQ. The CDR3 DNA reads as TGTGCCAGCAGCCCCCAGATCCCCGCCCCCTTTGGAAATTCACCCCTCCACTTT. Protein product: CASSPQIPAPFGNSPLHF.

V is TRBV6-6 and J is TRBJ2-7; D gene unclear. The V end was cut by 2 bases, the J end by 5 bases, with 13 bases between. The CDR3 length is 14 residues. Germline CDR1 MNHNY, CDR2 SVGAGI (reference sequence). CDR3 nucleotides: TGTGCCAGCAGTTACGGGGTAGCCGCCGACGAGCAGTACTTC. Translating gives CASSYGVAADEQYF.

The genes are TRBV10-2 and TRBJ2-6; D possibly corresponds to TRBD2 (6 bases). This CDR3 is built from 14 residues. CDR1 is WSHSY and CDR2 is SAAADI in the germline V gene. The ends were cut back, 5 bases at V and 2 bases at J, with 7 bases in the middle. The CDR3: CASSTGAGANVLTF. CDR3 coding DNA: TGCGCCAGCAGTACGGGGGCTGGGGCCAACGTCCTGACTTTC.

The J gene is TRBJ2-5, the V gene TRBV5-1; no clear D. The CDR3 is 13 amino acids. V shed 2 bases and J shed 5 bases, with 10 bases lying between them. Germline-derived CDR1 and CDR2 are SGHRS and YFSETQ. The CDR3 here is CASSFPLAETQYF. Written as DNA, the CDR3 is TGCGCCAGCAGCTTCCCTTTGGCGGAGACCCAGTACTTC.

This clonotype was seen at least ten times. In DNA, the CDR3 is TGTGCCAGCAGTTTAGACCGACAGGGAGGTTATGGCTACACCTTC. It translates to CASSLDRQGGYGYTF. This sequence joins TRBV12-3 or TRBV12-4 and TRBJ1-2; 7 bases align to TRBD1. The CDR3 totals 15 residues. The ends lost 1 base at V and 5 bases at J; junction bases unmatched: 7.

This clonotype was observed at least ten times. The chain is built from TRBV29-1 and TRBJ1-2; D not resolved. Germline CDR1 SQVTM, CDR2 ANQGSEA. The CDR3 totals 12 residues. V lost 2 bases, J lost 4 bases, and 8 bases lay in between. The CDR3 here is CSVEPTTYGYTF. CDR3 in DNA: TGCAGCGTTGAACCGACAACCTATGGCTACACCTTC.

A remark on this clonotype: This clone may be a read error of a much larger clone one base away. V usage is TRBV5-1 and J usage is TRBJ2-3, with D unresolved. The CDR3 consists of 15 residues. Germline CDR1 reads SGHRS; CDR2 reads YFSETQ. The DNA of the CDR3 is TGCGCCAGCAGCACGGGCCAGCCGGCCACAGATACGCGGTATTTT. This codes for CASSTGQPATDTRYF.

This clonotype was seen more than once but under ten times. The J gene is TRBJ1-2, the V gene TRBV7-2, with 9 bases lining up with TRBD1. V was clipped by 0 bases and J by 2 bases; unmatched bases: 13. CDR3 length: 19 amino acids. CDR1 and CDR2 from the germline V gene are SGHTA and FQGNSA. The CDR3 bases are TGTGCCAGCAGCTTAGCGGTGGGGGGACAGGGAGATAGGAACTATGGCTACACCTTC. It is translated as CASSLAVGGQGDRNYGYTF.

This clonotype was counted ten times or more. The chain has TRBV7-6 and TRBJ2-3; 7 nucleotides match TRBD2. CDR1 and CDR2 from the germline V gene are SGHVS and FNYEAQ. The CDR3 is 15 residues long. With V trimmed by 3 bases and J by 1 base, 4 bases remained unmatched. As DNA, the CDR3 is TGTGCCAGCAGCTTTGGTCTAGCGGGCACAGATACGCAGTATTTT. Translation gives CASSFGLAGTDTQYF.

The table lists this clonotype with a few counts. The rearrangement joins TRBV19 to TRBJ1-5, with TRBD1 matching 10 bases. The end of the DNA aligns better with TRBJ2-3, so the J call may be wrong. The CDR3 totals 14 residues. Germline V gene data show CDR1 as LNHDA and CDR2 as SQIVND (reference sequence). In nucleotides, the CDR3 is TGTGCCAGTAGTCTCGACAGGGGGCCTCAGCCCCAGTATTTT. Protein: CASSLDRGPQPQYF.

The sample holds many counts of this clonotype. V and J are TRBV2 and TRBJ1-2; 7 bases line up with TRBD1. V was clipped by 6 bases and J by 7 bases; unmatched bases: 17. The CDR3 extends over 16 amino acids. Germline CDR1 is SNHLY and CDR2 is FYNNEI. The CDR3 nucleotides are TGTGCCAGCAGGGACGGGACAGCGGATTTTGGTGCTGGCTACACCTTC. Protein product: CASRDGTADFGAGYTF.

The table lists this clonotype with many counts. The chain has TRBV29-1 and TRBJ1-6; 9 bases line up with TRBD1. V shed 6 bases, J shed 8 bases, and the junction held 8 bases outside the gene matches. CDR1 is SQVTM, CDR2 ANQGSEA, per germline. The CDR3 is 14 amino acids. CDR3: CSVRQGGYDSPLHF. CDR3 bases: TGCAGCGTGCGACAGGGGGGTTACGATTCACCCCTCCACTTT.

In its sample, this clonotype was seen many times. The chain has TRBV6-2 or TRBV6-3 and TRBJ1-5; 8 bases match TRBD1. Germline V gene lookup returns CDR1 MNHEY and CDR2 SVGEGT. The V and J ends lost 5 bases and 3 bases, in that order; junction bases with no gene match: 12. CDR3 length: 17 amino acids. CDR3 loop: CASSPRQGQGINQPQHF. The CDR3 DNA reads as TGTGCCAGCAGTCCGAGACAGGGGCAGGGGATCAATCAGCCCCAGCATTTT.

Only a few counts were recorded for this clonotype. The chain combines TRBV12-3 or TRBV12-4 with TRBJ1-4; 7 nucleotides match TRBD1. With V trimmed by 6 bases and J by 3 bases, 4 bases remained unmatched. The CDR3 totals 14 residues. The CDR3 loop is CASRGGQSNEKLFF. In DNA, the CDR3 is TGTGCCAGCAGGGGGGGACAGTCTAATGAAAAACTGTTTTTT.

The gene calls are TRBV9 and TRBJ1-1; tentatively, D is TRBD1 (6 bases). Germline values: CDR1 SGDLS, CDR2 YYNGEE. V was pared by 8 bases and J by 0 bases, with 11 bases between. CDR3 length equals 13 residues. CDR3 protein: CASATGLNTEAFF. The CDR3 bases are TGTGCCAGTGCAACAGGGCTGAACACTGAAGCTTTCTTT.

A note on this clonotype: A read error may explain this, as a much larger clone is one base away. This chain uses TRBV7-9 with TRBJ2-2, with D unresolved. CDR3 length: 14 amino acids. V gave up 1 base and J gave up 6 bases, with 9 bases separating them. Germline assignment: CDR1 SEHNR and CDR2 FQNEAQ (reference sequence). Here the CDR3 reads CASSLVAVPGELFF. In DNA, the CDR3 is TGTGCCAGCAGCTTAGTGGCGGTCCCCGGGGAGCTGTTTTTT.

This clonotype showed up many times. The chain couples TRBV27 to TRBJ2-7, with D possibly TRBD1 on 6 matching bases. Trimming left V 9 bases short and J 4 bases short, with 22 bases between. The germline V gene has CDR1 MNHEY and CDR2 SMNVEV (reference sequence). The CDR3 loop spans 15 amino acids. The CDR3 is CARDNQNREPYEQYF. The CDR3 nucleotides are TGTGCCAGAGACAATCAAAACAGGGAACCATACGAGCAGTACTTC.

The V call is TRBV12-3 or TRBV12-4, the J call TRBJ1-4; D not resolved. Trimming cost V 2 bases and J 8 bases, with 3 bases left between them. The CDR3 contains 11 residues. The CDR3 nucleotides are TGTGCCAGCAGTTTAAAAGAAAAACTGTTTTTT. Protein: CASSLKEKLFF.

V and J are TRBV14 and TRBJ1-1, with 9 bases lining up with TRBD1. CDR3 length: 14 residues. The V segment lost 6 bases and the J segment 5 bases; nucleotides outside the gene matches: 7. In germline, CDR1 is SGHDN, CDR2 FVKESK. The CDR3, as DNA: TGTGCCAGCAGTCGGGACAGGGTGGGGACTGAAGCTTTCTTT. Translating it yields CASSRDRVGTEAFF.

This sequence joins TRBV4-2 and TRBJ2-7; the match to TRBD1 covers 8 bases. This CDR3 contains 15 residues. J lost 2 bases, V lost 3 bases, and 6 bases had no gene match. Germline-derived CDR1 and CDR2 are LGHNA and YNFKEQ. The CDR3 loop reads CASSQVTGVAYEQYF. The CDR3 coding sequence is TGTGCCAGCAGCCAGGTGACAGGGGTAGCCTACGAGCAGTACTTC.